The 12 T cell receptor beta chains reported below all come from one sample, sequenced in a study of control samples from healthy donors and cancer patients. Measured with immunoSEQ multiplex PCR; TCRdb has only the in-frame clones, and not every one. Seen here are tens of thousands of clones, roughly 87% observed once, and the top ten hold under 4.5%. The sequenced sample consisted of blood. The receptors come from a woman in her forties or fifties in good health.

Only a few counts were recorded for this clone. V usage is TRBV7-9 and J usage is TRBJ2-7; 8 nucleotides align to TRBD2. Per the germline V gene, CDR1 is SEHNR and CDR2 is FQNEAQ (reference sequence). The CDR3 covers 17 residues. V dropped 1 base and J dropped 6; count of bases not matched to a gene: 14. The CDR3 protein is CASSLGATGTRTAEQYF. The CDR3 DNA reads TGTGCCAGCAGCTTAGGGGCGACCGGGACTAGAACTGCCGAGCAGTACTTC.

In DNA form, the CDR3 reads TGTGCCAGCAGCACTAGCGGGGCTTTAGCCTACGAGCAGTACTTC. It is translated as CASSTSGALAYEQYF. This chain connects TRBV3-1 (or the pseudogene TRBV3-2) to TRBJ2-7; 10 bases map to TRBD2. The V gene's germline CDR1 is LGHDT and CDR2 YNNKEL (reference sequence). Trimming cost V 5 bases and J 2 bases; bases outside gene matches: 6. The CDR3 runs 15 residues.

The CDR3 here is CASSPRNGLGSYEQYF. CDR3 nucleotide sequence: TGTGCCAGCAGTCCTCGGAACGGGTTGGGCTCCTACGAGCAGTACTTC. The chain recombines TRBV28 with TRBJ2-7; D ambiguous. The CDR3 is 16 amino acids. CDR1 MDHEN and CDR2 SYDVKM come from the germline V gene. V was shortened by 5 bases and J by 0 bases, with 17 bases between the two germline ends.

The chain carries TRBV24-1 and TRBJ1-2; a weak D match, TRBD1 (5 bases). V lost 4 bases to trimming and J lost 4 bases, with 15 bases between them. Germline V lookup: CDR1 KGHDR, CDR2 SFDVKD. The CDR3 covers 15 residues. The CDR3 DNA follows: TGTGCCACCAGTGACCGGGTGGGACTATCCTATGGCTACACCTTC. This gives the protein CATSDRVGLSYGYTF.

CDR3 sequence reads: CASSLVGTHQETQYF. The DNA for the CDR3 is TGTGCCAGCAGCTTGGTTGGCACCCACCAAGAGACCCAGTACTTC. This chain uses TRBV5-6 with TRBJ2-5; D remains unclear. CDR3 size: 15 residues. V lost 0 bases and J 0 bases, leaving 9 bases between the germline ends. Germline V lookup: CDR1 SGHDT, CDR2 YYEEEE.

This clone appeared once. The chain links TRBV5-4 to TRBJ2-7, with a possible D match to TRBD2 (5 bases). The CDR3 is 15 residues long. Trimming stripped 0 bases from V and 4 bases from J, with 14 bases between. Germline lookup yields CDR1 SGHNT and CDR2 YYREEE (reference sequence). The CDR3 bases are TGTGCCAGCAGCTTGGAGGTGGGATCGGGGTACGAGCAGTACTTC. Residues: CASSLEVGSGYEQYF.

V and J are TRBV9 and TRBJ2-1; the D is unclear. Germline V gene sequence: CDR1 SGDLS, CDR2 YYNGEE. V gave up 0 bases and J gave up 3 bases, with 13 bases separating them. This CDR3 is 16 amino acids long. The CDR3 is CASSVDPELLYNEQFF. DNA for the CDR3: TGTGCCAGCAGCGTAGACCCCGAACTTCTCTACAATGAGCAGTTCTTC.

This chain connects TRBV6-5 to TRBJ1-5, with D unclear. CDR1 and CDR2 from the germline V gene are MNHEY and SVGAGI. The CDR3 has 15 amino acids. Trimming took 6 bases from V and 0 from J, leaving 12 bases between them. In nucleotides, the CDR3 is TGTGCCAGCAGGGCTCATTCCGATAGCAATCAGCCCCAGCATTTT. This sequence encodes CASRAHSDSNQPQHF.

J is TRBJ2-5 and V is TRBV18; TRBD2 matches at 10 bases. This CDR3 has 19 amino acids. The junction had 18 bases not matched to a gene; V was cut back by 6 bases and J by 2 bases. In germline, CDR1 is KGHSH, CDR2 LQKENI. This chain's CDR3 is CASSQSQLAGVGRQETQYF. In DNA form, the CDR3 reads TGTGCCAGCTCCCAAAGCCAGCTAGCGGGAGTTGGGCGGCAAGAGACCCAGTACTTC.

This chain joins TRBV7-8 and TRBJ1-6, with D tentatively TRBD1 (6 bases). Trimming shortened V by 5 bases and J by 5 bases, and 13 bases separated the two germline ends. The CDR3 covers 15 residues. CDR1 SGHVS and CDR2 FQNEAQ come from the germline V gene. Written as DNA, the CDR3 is TGTGCCAGCAGCGCCGGGACAACCGATAATTCACCCCTCCACTTT. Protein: CASSAGTTDNSPLHF.

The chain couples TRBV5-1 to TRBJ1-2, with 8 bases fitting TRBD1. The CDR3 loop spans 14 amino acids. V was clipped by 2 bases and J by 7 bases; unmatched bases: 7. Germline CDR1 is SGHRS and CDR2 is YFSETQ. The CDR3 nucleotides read TGCGCCAGCAGCTTTGCAGGGGGCGGCCGTGGCTACACCTTC. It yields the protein CASSFAGGGRGYTF. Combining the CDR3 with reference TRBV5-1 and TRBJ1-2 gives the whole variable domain KAGVTQTPRYLIKTRGQQVTLSCSPISGHRSVSWYQQTPGQGLQFLFEYFSETQRNKGNFPGRFSGRQFSNSRSEMNVSTLELGDSALYLCASSFAGGGRGYTFGSGTRLTVV.

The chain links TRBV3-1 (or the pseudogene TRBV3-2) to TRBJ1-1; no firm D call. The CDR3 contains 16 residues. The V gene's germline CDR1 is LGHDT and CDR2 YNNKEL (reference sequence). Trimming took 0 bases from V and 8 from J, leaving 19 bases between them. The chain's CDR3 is CASSQDWSWPPPEAFF. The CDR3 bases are TGTGCCAGCAGCCAAGACTGGAGCTGGCCCCCTCCAGAAGCTTTCTTT.